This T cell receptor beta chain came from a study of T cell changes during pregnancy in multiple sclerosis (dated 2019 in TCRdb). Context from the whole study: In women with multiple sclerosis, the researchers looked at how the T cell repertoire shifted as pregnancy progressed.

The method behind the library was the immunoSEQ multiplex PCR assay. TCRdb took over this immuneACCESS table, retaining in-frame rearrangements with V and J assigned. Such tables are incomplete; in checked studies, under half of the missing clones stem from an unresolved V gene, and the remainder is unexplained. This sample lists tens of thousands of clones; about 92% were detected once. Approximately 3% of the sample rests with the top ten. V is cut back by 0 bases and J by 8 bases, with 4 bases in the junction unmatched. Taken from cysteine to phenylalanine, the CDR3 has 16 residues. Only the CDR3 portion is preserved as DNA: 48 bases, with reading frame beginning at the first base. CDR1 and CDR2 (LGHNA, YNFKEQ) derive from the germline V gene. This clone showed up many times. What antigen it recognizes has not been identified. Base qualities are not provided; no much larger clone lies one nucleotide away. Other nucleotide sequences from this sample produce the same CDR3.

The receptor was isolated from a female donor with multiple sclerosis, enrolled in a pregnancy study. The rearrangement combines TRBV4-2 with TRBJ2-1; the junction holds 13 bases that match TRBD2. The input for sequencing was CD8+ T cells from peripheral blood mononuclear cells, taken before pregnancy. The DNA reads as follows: TGTGCCAGCAGCCAAGATACTAGCGGGGGGGCCGATGAGCAGTTCTTC. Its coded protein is CASSQDTSGGADEQFF.